A single sample is the source of the 27 T cell receptor beta chains below, sequenced in a study of T cells in Graves' hyperthyroidism and ophthalmopathy. Amplification yielded TCR beta CDR3 regions, with RNA transcripts as the source. Researchers ran a first-round RT-PCR on the TCR CDR3 using the HTBI primer set. One entry per CDR3 protein, called by TCRdb with MiXCR from the multiplex PCR reads. This table has some 500,000 distinct CDR3 sequences, around 24% appearing once. Sequencing was done on a sample of blood. The receptors here all came from a woman in her thirties with Graves' ophthalmopathy.

In its sample, this clonotype was seen a few times. The J gene is TRBJ1-2, the V gene TRBV6-2 or TRBV6-3; D is perhaps TRBD1 (5 bases). CDR1 MNHEY and CDR2 SVGEGT come from the germline V gene. The CDR3 runs 14 residues. Trimming pared 0 bases from V and 6 bases from J, leaving 11 bases between. CDR3 region: CASSYSKGFHGYTF. In DNA, the CDR3 is TGTGCCAGCAGTTACTCTAAGGGGTTCCATGGCTACACCTTC.

CDR3 region: CAISEWAANQPQHF. The CDR3 nucleotides read TGTGCCATCAGTGAGTGGGCAGCCAATCAGCCCCAGCATTTT. The genes are TRBV10-3 and TRBJ1-5, with D uncertain. V lost 1 base and J lost 3, with 7 bases in between. CDR1 and CDR2 (germline): ENHRY, SYGVKD. The CDR3 length is 14 residues.

The chain couples TRBV6-1 to TRBJ2-5; the match to TRBD1 covers 10 bases. Germline CDR1 MNHNS, CDR2 SASEGT. The CDR3 is made up of 14 amino acids. Losses at the gene ends were 4 bases for V and 6 bases for J; bases not matched to a gene: 5. The CDR3 sequence: CASSVGQGMQTQYF. The CDR3 bases are TGTGCCAGCAGTGTGGGACAGGGGATGCAGACCCAGTACTTC.

The V gene is TRBV12-3 or TRBV12-4, the J gene TRBJ2-7; D is undetermined. This CDR3 has 11 amino acids. The CDR3 spells CSSSSVNEQYV. In DNA, the CDR3 is TGTTCCAGCAGTTCTGTAAACGAGCAGTACGTC.

This clonotype showed up just a few times. The chain carries TRBV5-1 and TRBJ1-1; TRBD1 is a possible D gene (6 bases). Germline V CDR1 and CDR2: SGHRS, YFSETQ. The CDR3 has 12 amino acids. Trimming left V 1 base short and J 8 bases short, with 9 bases between. The CDR3 sequence: CASSLRGKEAFF. The CDR3 coding sequence is TGCGCCAGCAGCTTGAGGGGGAAGGAAGCTTTCTTT.

This clonotype was found many times. The CDR3 is CAIQGLNTEAFF. DNA of the CDR3: TGTGCCATCCAAGGACTGAACACTGAAGCTTTCTTT. The genes are TRBV19 and TRBJ1-1; D is unresolved. Germline CDR1 LNHDA, CDR2 SQIVND (reference sequence). V lost 10 bases, J lost 0 bases, and 9 bases lay in between. The CDR3 consists of 12 residues.

This clonotype was picked up many times. The chain joins TRBV12-3 or TRBV12-4 to TRBJ2-2, with D unclear. The length of the CDR3 is 13 residues. Between the trimmed V and J ends, which lost 2 bases and 0 bases, there was a span of 1 base. The CDR3 region has the DNA TGTGCCAGCAGTTTATCGAACACCGGGGAGCTGTTTTTT. Translating gives CASSLSNTGELFF.

The V call is TRBV6-1, the J call TRBJ2-2, with 9 bases that match TRBD1. The V gene's germline CDR1 is MNHNS and CDR2 SASEGT. This CDR3 is built from 15 residues. J was trimmed by 4 bases and V by 6 bases; bases with no gene match: 6. This chain's CDR3 is CASRIGQGFTGELFF. The CDR3 coding sequence is TGTGCCAGCAGGATTGGACAGGGGTTCACCGGGGAGCTGTTTTTT.

This clonotype came up many times. The chain joins TRBV7-3 to TRBJ1-1, with unresolved D. Between the trimmed V and J ends, which lost 1 base and 3 bases, there was a span of 9 bases. Germline CDR1 reads SGHTA; CDR2 reads FQGTGA. The CDR3 covers 14 residues. Written as DNA, the CDR3 is TGTGCCAGCAGCTTAAGGCCCGCGGACACTGAAGCTTTCTTT. Its translation: CASSLRPADTEAFF. The whole variable domain, filled in from reference TRBV7-3 and TRBJ1-1, reads GAGVSQTPSNKVTEKGKYVELRCDPISGHTALYWYRQSLGQGPEFLIYFQGTGAADDSGLPNDRFFAVRPEGSVSTLKIQRTERGDSAVYLCASSLRPADTEAFFGQGTRLTVV.

The J gene is TRBJ2-7, the V gene TRBV6-2 or TRBV6-3; possibly TRBD2 for D (6 bases). Trimming took off 8 bases at V and 5 bases at J, with 16 bases between the two ends. In germline, CDR1 is MNHEY, CDR2 SVGEGT. The CDR3 covers 13 residues. CDR3 sequence reads: CASGSRGWDEQYF. The DNA for the CDR3 is TGTGCCAGCGGATCGCGGGGCTGGGACGAGCAGTACTTC.

Concerning this clonotype: A much larger clone lies a single base off, so this may be a read error. CDR3 in amino acids: CVSSLGDRVDEQYF. The CDR3 DNA is TGTGTCAGCAGCTTGGGGGACAGGGTCGACGAGCAGTACTTC. The chain couples TRBV7-9 to TRBJ2-7, with TRBD1 matching 9 bases. The CDR3 has 14 amino acids. CDR1 and CDR2 (germline): SEHNR, FQNEAQ (reference sequence).

Ten or more counts support this clonotype. DNA for the CDR3: TGTGCCAGCAGCTTAGCGGCGGGCCAGAACACTGAAGCTTTCTTT. Its protein product is CASSLAAGQNTEAFF. This rearrangement joins TRBV7-9 to TRBJ1-1; no firm D call. V gave up 0 bases and J gave up 1 base, with 9 bases separating them. Germline CDR1 reads SEHNR; CDR2 reads FQNEAQ (reference sequence). The CDR3 is 15 residues long.

This clonotype has only a few counts. The chain uses TRBV6-1 and TRBJ1-1, with D hard to call. The CDR3 has 14 residues. V gave up 1 base and J gave up 1 base, with 7 bases separating them. Germline V gene data show CDR1 as MNHNS and CDR2 as SASEGT. The CDR3 region has the DNA TGTGCCAGCAGTGAAGGACCGACGAACACTGAAGCTTTCTTT. Translated: CASSEGPTNTEAFF.

This clonotype was detected many times. The V call is TRBV5-1, the J call TRBJ2-7; D gene unclear. The CDR3 sequence is 13 residues long. The V end lost 0 bases, the J end lost 1 base, and 5 bases lay between the germline ends. CDR1 and CDR2 from the germline V gene are SGHRS and YFSETQ. The CDR3 nucleotides read TGCGCCAGCAGCTTGGAACAGTCCTACGAGCAGTACTTC. Its protein product is CASSLEQSYEQYF.

This sequence joins TRBV11-2 and TRBJ2-5; the D gene is possibly TRBD2 (5 bases). The CDR3 sequence is 16 residues long. From germline, CDR1 is SGHAT and CDR2 FQNNGV. Trimming took off 1 base at V and 3 bases at J, with 15 bases between the two ends. The CDR3 loop is CASSLVGVSLKETQYF. CDR3 DNA sequence: TGTGCCAGCAGCTTAGTCGGGGTCAGCTTAAAAGAGACCCAGTACTTC.

This clonotype was recorded at least ten times. This sequence joins TRBV7-2 and TRBJ2-2; D remains unclear. The CDR3 totals 15 residues. V gave up 2 bases and J gave up 5 bases, with 12 bases separating them. The germline CDR1 and CDR2 sequences are SGHTA and FQGNSA. In DNA form, the CDR3 reads TGTGCCAGCAGCTTAAGGGTCGGTTATACCGGGGAGCTGTTTTTT. Its translation: CASSLRVGYTGELFF.

This clonotype was recorded at least ten times. The chain carries TRBV7-9 and TRBJ1-1; D is undetermined. Germline assignment: CDR1 SEHNR and CDR2 FQNEAQ (reference sequence). Trimming stripped 5 bases from V and 14 bases from J, with 24 bases between. The CDR3 runs 14 residues. The CDR3 nucleotides read TGTGCCAGCAGCCCCCGGGATCAGGCAGTGCAAGGCTTCTTT. Amino acid sequence: CASSPRDQAVQGFF.

This clonotype was recorded many times. The rearrangement joins TRBV15 to TRBJ1-1; the D gene is possibly TRBD1 (5 bases). This CDR3 comprises 15 residues. V was trimmed by 0 bases and J by 4 bases, leaving 12 bases between them. Germline V lookup: CDR1 LNHNV, CDR2 YYDKDF (reference sequence). The CDR3 nucleotides read TGTGCCACCAGCAGAGATCGCCAGGGCGTCACTGAAGCTTTCTTT. As protein: CATSRDRQGVTEAFF. The full variable domain, in which reference TRBV15 and TRBJ1-1 provide the parts outside the CDR3, is DAMVIQNPRYQVTQFGKPVTLSCSQTLNHNVMYWYQQKSSQAPKLLFHYYDKDFNNEADTPDNFQSRRPNTSFCFLDIRSPGLGDTAMYLCATSRDRQGVTEAFFGQGTRLTVV.

This clonotype was observed at least ten times. The chain couples TRBV5-1 to TRBJ1-1; possibly TRBD1 for D (5 bases). With 1 base removed from V and 0 bases from J, the gap between germline ends came to 13 bases. Germline assignment: CDR1 SGHRS and CDR2 YFSETQ. The CDR3 has 16 residues. The CDR3 region has the DNA TGCGCCAGCAGCTTGAGGTTGGGGGTTATGAACACTGAAGCTTTCTTT. Protein product: CASSLRLGVMNTEAFF.

This clonotype was seen ten or more times. V is TRBV6-2 or TRBV6-3 and J is TRBJ1-1, with D unresolved. Germline CDR1 is MNHEY and CDR2 is SVGEGT. V gave up 5 bases and J gave up 4 bases, with 14 bases separating them. The CDR3 covers 14 residues. This chain's CDR3 is CASSGTVLGTEAFF. In DNA, the CDR3 is TGTGCCAGCAGTGGTACAGTACTCGGCACTGAAGCTTTCTTT.

This clonotype was counted many times. This rearrangement joins TRBV7-3 to TRBJ1-1, with D possibly TRBD1 on 5 matching bases. The V end lost 2 bases, the J end lost 0 bases, and 10 bases lay between the germline ends. CDR3 length: 15 residues. The germline V gene encodes CDR1 SGHTA and CDR2 FQGTGA. CDR3 protein: CASSLSGDLNTEAFF. The CDR3 DNA follows: TGTGCCAGCAGCTTATCCGGGGACTTGAACACTGAAGCTTTCTTT. The full variable domain, in which reference TRBV7-3 and TRBJ1-1 provide the parts outside the CDR3, is GAGVSQTPSNKVTEKGKYVELRCDPISGHTALYWYRQSLGQGPEFLIYFQGTGAADDSGLPNDRFFAVRPEGSVSTLKIQRTERGDSAVYLCASSLSGDLNTEAFFGQGTRLTVV.

This clonotype showed up just a few times. The chain joins TRBV6-1 to TRBJ1-1; a weak D match, TRBD1 (6 bases). CDR3 length equals 15 residues. The V and J ends lost 8 bases and 11 bases respectively, with 27 bases between them. Per the germline V gene, CDR1 is MNHNS and CDR2 is SASEGT. CDR3 residues: CASHEGGGGTIGAFF. For the CDR3, the DNA is TGTGCCAGCCATGAGGGGGGCGGAGGAACGATAGGGGCTTTCTTT.

This clonotype was seen many times. This chain connects TRBV28 to TRBJ2-3; no clear D. The germline gives CDR1 MDHEN, CDR2 SYDVKM. V dropped 4 bases and J dropped 7 bases, with 12 bases sitting between them. This CDR3 region has 13 residues. The CDR3 is CASSSQDRYTQYF. The CDR3 bases are TGTGCCAGCAGTTCCCAGGATCGGTATACGCAGTATTTT.

This clonotype was detected ten times or more. The V gene is TRBV20-1, the J gene TRBJ2-5; TRBD2 matches at 8 bases. CDR3 length: 14 amino acids. Unmatched junction bases numbered 10, after V lost 6 bases and J lost 4 bases. Germline loops: CDR1 DFQATT, CDR2 SNEGSKA (reference sequence). The CDR3, as DNA: TGCAGTGCCCACTTCGGGGGGGCCGGAGAGACCCAGTACTTC. It is translated as CSAHFGGAGETQYF.

This clonotype was counted a few times. The chain couples TRBV7-9 to TRBJ2-1; D is ambiguous. This CDR3 spans 13 amino acids. Germline V lookup: CDR1 SEHNR, CDR2 FQNEAQ (reference sequence). The V and J ends lost 4 bases and 6 bases respectively, with 10 bases between them. The CDR3 sequence is CASSYLRVNEQFF. CDR3 coding DNA: TGTGCCAGCAGCTACCTCAGAGTCAATGAGCAGTTCTTC. The full variable domain, completed using reference TRBV7-9 and TRBJ2-1, is DTGVSQNPRHKITKRGQNVTFRCDPISEHNRLYWYRQTLGQGPEFLTYFQNEAQLEKSRLLSDRFSAERPKGSFSTLEIQRTEQGDSAMYLCASSYLRVNEQFFGPGTRLTVL.

A note on this clonotype: A much larger clone lies a single base off, so this may be a read error. The CDR3 carries no conserved terminal phenylalanine or tryptophan, so it likely arises from a read error. The rearrangement uses TRBV4-1 and TRBJ1-2, with 8 bases lining up with TRBD1. The CDR3 is made up of 15 amino acids. The germline CDR1 and CDR2 sequences are MGHRA and YSYEKL. Unmatched junction bases numbered 5, after V lost 2 bases and J lost 3 bases. The CDR3 region has the DNA TGCGCCAGCAGCCAACCGAAGACAGGGGACTATGGCTACACCTAC. Protein: CASSQPKTGDYGYTY.

A few counts support this clonotype. The chain links TRBV3-1 to TRBJ2-7; D is unclear. Trimming took off 0 bases at V and 2 bases at J, with 11 bases between the two ends. Germline CDR1 is LGHDT and CDR2 is YNNKEL (reference sequence). The CDR3 runs to 15 residues. CDR3 bases: TGTGCCAGCAGCCAAGATCTTACCAGGACCTACGAGCAGTACTTC. Amino acid sequence: CASSQDLTRTYEQYF.